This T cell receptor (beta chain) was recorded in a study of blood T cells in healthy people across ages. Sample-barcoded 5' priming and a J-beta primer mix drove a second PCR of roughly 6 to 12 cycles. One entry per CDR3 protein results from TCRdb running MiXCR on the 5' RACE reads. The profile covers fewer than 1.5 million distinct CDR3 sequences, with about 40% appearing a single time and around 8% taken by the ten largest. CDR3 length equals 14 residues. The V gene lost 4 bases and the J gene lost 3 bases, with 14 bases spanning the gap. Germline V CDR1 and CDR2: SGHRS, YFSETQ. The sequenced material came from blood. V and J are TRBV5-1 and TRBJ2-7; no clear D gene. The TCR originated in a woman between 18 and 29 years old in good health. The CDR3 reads CASSASGPDYEQYF. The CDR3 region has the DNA TGCGCCAGCAGCGCTTCGGGCCCCGACTACGAGCAGTACTTC.